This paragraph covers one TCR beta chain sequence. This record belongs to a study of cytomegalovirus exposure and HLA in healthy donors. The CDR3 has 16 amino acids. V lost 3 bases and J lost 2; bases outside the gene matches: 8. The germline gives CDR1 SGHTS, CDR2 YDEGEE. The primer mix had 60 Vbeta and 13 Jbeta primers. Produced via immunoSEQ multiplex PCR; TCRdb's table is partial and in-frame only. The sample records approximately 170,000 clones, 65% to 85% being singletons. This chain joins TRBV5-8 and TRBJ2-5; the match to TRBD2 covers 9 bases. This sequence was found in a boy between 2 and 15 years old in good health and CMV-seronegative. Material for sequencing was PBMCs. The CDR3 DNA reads TGTGCCAGCAGCTGGTCGAGACTAGCGGAACAAGAGACCCAGTACTTC. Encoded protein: CASSWSRLAEQETQYF.